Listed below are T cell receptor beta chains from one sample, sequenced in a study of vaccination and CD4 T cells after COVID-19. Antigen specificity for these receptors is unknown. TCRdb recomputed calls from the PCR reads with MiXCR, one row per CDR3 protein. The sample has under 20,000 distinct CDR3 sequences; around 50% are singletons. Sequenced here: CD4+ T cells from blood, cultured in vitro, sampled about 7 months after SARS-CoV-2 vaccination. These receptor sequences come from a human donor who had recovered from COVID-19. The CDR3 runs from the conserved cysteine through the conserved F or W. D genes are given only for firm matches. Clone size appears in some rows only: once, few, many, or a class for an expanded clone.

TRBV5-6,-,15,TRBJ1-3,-,CASSLLTPSGNTIYF,TGTGCCAGCAGCTTACTTACACCCTCTGGAAACACCATATATTTT
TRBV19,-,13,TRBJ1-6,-,CASSIGGNSPLHF,TGTGCCAGTAGTATTGGGGGTAATTCACCCCTCCACTTT
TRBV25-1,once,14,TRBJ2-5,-,CASSDPDPKETQYF,TGTGCCAGCAGTGACCCGGACCCAAAAGAGACCCAGTACTTC
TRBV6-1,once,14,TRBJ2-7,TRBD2,CASTSASSSYEQYF,TGTGCCAGTACTAGCGCCTCGAGCTCCTACGAGCAGTACTTC
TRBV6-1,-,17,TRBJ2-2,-,CASSEAGTGSVPGELFF,TGTGCCAGCAGTGAAGCGGGTACAGGGTCCGTCCCCGGGGAGCTGTTTTTT
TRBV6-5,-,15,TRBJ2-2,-,CASSYQLANTGELFF,TGTGCCAGCAGTTATCAGCTAGCGAACACCGGGGAGCTGTTTTTT
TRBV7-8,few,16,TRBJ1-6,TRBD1,CASSSIGQAFNSPLHF,TGTGCCAGCAGCTCCATAGGACAGGCTTTCAATTCACCCCTCCACTTT
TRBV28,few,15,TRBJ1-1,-,CASRGGADGNTEAFF,TGTGCCAGCAGGGGGGGGGCCGACGGGAACACTGAAGCTTTCTTT
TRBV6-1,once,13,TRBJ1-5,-,CASSEWEEQPQHF,TGTGCCAGCAGCGAGTGGGAGGAACAGCCCCAGCATTTT
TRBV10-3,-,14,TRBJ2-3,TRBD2,CAIRGASGADTQYF,TGTGCCATCAGGGGGGCTAGCGGGGCGGATACGCAGTATTTT